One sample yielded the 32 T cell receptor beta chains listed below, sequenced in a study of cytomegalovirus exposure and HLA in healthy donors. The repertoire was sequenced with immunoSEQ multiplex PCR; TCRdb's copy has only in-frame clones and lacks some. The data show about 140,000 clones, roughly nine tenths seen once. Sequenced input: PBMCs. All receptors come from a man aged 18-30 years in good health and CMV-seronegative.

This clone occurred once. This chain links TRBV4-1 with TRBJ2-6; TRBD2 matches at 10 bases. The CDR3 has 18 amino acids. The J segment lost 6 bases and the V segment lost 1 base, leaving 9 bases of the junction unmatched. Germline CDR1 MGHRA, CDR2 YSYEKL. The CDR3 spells CASSQGVAGGLKANVLTF. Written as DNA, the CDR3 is TGCGCCAGCAGCCAAGGAGTAGCGGGAGGTCTTAAGGCCAACGTCCTGACTTTC.

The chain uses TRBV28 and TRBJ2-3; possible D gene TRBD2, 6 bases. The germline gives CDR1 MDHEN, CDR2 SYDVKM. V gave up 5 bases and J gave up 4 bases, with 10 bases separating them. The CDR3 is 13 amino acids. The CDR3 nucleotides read TGTGCCAGCAGTAGCACGGGGGCAGATACGCAGTATTTT. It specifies CASSSTGADTQYF.

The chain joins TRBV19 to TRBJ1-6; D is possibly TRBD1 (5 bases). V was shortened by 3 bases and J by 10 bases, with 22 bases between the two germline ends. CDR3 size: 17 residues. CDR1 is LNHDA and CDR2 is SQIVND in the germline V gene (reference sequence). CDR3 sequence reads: CASSIWGGRSLGSPLHF. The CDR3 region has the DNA TGTGCCAGTAGTATTTGGGGCGGTCGATCGCTGGGCTCACCCCTCCACTTT.

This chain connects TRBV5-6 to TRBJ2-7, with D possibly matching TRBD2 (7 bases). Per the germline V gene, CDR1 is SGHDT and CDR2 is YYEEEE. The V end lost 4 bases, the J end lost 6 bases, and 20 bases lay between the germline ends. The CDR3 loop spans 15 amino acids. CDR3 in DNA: TGTGCCAGCAGCCGAAGCACAGGGAGGGTACGCGAGCAGTACTTC. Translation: CASSRSTGRVREQYF.

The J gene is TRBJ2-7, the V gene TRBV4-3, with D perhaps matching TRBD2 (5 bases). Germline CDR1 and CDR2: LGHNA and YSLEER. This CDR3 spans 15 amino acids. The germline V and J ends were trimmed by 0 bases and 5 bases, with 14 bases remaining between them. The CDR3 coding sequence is TGCGCCAGCAGCCAAGAAGGAGAGGGTGGCCACGAGCAGTACTTC. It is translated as CASSQEGEGGHEQYF.

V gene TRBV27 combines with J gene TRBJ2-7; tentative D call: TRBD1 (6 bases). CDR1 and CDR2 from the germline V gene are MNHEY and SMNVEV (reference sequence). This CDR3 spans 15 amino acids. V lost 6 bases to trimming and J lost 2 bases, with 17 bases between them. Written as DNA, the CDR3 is TGTGCCAGCAGCTATAGCCGGGACATAGCCTACGAGCAGTACTTC. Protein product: CASSYSRDIAYEQYF.

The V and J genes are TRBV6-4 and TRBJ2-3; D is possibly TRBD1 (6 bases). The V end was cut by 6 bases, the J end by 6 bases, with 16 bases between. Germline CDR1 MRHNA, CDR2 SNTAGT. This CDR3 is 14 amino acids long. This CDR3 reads CASSGGAGADTQYF. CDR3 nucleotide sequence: TGTGCCAGCAGCGGTGGAGCAGGGGCCGATACGCAGTATTTT.

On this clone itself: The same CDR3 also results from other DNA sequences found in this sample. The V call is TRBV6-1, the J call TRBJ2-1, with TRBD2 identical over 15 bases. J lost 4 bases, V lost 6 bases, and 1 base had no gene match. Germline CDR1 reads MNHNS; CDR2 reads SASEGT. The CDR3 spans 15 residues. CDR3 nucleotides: TGTGCCAGCAGCGGACTAGCGGGAGGGTACAATGAGCAGTTCTTC. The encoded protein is CASSGLAGGYNEQFF.

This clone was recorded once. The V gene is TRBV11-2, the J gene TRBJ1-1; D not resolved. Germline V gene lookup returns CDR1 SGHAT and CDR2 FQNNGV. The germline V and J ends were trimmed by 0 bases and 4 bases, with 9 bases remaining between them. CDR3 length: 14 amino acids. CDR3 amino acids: CASSLDMSGTEAFF. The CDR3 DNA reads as TGTGCCAGCAGCTTAGATATGTCGGGCACTGAAGCTTTCTTT.

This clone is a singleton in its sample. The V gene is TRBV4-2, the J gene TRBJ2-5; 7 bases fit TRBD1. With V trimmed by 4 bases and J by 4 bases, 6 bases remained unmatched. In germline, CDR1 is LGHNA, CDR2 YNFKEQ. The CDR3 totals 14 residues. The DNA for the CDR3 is TGTGCCAGCAGCCGGGACAGTGGGGGAGAGACCCAGTACTTC. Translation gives CASSRDSGGETQYF.

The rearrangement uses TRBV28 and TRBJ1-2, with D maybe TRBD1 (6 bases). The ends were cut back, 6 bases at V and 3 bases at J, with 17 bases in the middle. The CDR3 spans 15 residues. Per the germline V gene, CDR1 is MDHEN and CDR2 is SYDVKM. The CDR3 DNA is TGTGCCAGCAGCCTAATCCACAGGGACGACTATGGCTACACCTTC. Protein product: CASSLIHRDDYGYTF.

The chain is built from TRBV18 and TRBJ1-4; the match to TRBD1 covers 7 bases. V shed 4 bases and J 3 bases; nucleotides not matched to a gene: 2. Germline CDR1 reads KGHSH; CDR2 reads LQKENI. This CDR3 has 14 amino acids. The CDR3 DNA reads TGTGCCAGCTCACGGGACAGCTCTAATGAAAAACTGTTTTTT. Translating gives CASSRDSSNEKLFF. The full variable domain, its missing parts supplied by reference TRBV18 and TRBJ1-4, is NAGVMQNPRHLVRRRGQEARLRCSPMKGHSHVYWYRQLPEEGLKFMVYLQKENIIDESGMPKERFSAEFPKEGPSILRIQQVVRGDSAAYFCASSRDSSNEKLFFGSGTQLSVL.

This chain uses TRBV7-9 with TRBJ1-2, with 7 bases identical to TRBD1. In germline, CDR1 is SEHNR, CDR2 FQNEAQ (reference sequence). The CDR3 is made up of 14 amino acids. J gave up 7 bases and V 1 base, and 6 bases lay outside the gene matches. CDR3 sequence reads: CASSLEDRDSGYTF. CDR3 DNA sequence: TGTGCCAGCAGCTTAGAAGACAGGGACTCTGGCTACACCTTC.

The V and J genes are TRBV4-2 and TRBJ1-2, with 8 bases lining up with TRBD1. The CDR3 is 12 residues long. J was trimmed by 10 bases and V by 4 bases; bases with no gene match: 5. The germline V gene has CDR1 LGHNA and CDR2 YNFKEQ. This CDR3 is CASSLTGDPYTF. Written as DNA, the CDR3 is TGTGCCAGCAGCCTGACAGGGGACCCCTACACCTTC.

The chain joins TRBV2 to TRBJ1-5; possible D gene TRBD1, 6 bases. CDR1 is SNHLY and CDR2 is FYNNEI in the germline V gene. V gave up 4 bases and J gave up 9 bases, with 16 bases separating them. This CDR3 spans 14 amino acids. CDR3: CASSGGGGGGPQHF. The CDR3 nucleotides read TGTGCCAGCAGTGGTGGAGGGGGGGGTGGGCCCCAGCATTTT.

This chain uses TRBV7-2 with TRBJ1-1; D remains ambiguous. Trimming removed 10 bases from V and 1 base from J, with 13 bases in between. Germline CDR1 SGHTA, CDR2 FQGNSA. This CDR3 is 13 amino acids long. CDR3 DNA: TGTGCCATTGCGTGGCAGGCGAACACTGAAGCTTTCTTT. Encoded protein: CAIAWQANTEAFF.

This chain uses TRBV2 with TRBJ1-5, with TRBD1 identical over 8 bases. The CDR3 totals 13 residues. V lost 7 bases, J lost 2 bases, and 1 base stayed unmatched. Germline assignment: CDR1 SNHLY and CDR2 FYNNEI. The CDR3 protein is CASKGQGNQPQHF. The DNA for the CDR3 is TGTGCCAGCAAGGGACAGGGCAATCAGCCCCAGCATTTT.

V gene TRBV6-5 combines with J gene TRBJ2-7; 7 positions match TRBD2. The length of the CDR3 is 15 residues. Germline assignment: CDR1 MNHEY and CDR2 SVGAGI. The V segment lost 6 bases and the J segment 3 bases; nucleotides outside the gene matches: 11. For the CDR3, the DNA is TGTGCCAGCAGCCGGGGCCCCGGGGGGTTCTACGAGCAGTACTTC. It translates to CASSRGPGGFYEQYF.

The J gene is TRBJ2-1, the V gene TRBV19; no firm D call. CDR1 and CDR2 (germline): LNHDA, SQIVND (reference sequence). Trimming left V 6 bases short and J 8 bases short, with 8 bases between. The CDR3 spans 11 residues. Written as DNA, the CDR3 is TGTGCCAGTAGGGTGGGCCATGAGCAGTTCTTC. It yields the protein CASRVGHEQFF.

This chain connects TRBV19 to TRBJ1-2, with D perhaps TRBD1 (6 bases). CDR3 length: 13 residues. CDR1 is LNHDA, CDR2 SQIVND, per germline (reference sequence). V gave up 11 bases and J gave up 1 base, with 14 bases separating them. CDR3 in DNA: TGTGCCGGATCGACAGGATTTAACTATGGCTACACCTTC. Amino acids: CAGSTGFNYGYTF.

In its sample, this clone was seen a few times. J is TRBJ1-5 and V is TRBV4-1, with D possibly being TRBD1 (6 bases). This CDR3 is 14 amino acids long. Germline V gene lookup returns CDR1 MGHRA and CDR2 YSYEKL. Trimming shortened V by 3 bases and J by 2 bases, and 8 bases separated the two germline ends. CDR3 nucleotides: TGCGCCAGCAGCCATGGGGGCCGCAATCAGCCCCAGCATTTT. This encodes CASSHGGRNQPQHF.

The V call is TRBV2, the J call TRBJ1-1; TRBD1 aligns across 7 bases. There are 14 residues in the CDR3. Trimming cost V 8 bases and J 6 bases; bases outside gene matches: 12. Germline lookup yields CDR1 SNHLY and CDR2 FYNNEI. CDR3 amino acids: CASAYNRGFSEAFF. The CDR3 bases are TGTGCCAGCGCATACAACAGGGGATTCTCTGAAGCTTTCTTT.

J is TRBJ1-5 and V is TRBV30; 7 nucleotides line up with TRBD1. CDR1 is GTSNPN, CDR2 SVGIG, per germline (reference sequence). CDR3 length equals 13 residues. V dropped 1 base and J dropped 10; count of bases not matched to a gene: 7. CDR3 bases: TGTGCCTGGAGTGAGACAGGGAGTGGTCCCCAGCATTTT. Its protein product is CAWSETGSGPQHF.

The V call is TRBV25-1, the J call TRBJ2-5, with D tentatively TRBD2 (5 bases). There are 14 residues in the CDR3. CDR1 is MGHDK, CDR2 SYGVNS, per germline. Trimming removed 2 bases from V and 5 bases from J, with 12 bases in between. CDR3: CASSEVEGEETQYF. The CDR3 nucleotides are TGTGCCAGCAGTGAAGTAGAGGGAGAGGAGACCCAGTACTTC.

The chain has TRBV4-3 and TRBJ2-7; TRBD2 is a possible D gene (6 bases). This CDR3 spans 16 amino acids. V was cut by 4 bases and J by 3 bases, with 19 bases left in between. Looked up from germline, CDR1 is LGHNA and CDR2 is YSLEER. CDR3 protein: CASSLLLGLDNYEQYF. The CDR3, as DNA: TGCGCCAGCAGCCTCCTCCTGGGACTGGACAACTACGAGCAGTACTTC.

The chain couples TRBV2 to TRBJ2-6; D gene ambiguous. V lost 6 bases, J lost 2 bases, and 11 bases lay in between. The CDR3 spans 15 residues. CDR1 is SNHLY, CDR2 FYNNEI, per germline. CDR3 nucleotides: TGTGCCAGCAGGTATGAGAGTGCTGGGGCCAACGTCCTGACTTTC. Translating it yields CASRYESAGANVLTF.

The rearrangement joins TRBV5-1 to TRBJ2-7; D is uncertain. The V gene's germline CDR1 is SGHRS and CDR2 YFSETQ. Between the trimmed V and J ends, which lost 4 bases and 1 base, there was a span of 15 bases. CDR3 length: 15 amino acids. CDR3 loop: CASSPDPQRSYEQYF. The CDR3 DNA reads TGCGCCAGCAGCCCTGACCCACAGAGATCCTACGAGCAGTACTTC.

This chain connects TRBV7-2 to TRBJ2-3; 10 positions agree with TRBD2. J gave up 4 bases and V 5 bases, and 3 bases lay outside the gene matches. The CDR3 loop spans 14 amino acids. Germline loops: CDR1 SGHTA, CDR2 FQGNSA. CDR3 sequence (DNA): TGTGCCAGCAGCCTCAGCGGGGGGGCAGATACGCAGTATTTT. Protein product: CASSLSGGADTQYF.

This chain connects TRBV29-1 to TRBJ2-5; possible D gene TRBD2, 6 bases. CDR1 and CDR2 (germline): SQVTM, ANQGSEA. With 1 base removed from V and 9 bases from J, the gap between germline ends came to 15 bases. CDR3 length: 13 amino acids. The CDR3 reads CSVEVGGDRAQYF. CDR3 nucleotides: TGCAGCGTTGAAGTGGGAGGCGATCGAGCCCAGTACTTC.

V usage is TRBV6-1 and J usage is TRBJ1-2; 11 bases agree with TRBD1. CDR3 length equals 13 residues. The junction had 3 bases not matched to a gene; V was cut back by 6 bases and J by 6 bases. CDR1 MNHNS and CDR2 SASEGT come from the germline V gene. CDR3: CASRRTGGHGYTF. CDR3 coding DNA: TGTGCCAGCAGAAGGACAGGGGGCCATGGCTACACCTTC.

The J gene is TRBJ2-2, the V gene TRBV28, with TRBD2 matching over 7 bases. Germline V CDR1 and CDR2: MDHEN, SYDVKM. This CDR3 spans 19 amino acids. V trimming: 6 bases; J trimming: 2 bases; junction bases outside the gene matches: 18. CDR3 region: CASSHLGASGSPNTGELFF. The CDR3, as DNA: TGTGCCAGCAGCCACCTCGGGGCTAGCGGCTCCCCAAACACCGGGGAGCTGTTTTTT.

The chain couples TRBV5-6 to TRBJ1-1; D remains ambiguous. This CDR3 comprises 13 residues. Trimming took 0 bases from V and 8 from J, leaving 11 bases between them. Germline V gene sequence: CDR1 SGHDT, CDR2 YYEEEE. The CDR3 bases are TGTGCCAGCAGCTTGGGATTGGTCCGGGAAGCTTTCTTT. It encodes CASSLGLVREAFF.